Listed here is a single T cell receptor (beta chain). Antigen unknown. The sample is drawn from a study of Ad26.COV2.S vaccination and SARS-CoV-2 variants. Whole-study results and caveats: After vaccination, reports described spike-specific CD8+ and CD4+ T cell responses as showing substantial breadth. Vaccine recipients surpassed placebo recipients in spike-specific TCR breadth. In TCR breadth and depth analyses, total T cell responses may have been underestimated. Vaccine and placebo recipients had similar non-spike TCR breadth.

TCRdb's table, derived via immunoSEQ multiplex PCR, lists solely in-frame clones and lacks some. In the table there are 40,000 to 55,000 clones, about 80% of which are singletons. Germline V gene lookup returns CDR1 LGHNA and CDR2 YNFKEQ. This CDR3 spans 15 amino acids. Deletions cut 4 bases from V and 4 bases from J, with 16 bases between. The sequencing used peripheral blood, collected after recovery from COVID-19. V and J are TRBV4-2 and TRBJ2-5; either TRBD1 or TRBD2 may supply D (5 bases each). The sequence derives from a human donor who had recovered from COVID-19. This CDR3 reads CASSLTPGTGETQYF. The DNA of the CDR3 is TGTGCCAGCAGCCTCACCCCGGGGACCGGAGAGACCCAGTACTTC.